The 5 T cell receptor beta chains reported below all come from one sample, sequenced in a study of stem cell transplantation in POMP-related autoinflammatory disease. Study-level findings and limits: PRAID patients trended toward lower TRB diversity and higher clonality in all analyzed T-cell subsets. Fewer unique TRB V-J gene pairings were identified in patients with PRAID.

These receptors have no known antigen. The table came from immunoSEQ multiplex PCR; TCRdb's copy has only in-frame clones and leaves some out. Counted here are around 9,000 clones, roughly nine tenths occurring once; the ten biggest clones make up around 2.8%. The sequencing here drew on CD8+ T cells from PBMCs, taken before stem cell transplantation. The receptors were gathered from a human donor with POMP-related autoinflammation and immune dysregulation (PRAID).

The V call is TRBV27, the J call TRBJ2-2; D is possibly TRBD1 (5 bases). Between the trimmed V and J ends, which lost 1 base and 1 base, there was a span of 10 bases. The CDR3 covers 16 residues. Germline V CDR1 and CDR2: MNHEY, SMNVEV (reference sequence). The CDR3 DNA sequence: TGTGCCAGCAGTTTATTCCAGGGATGGAACACCGGGGAGCTGTTTTTT. This gives the protein CASSLFQGWNTGELFF.

The chain recombines TRBV29-1 with TRBJ2-7, with D perhaps matching TRBD1 or TRBD2 (5 bases each). There are 14 residues in the CDR3. CDR1 is SQVTM, CDR2 ANQGSEA, per germline. V was clipped by 1 base and J by 0 bases, with 10 bases between them. The CDR3 loop is CSVEGPGSSYEQYF. The CDR3 region has the DNA TGCAGCGTTGAAGGGCCAGGGAGCTCCTACGAGCAGTACTTC.

This chain uses TRBV6-4 with TRBJ1-2; the match to TRBD1 covers 8 bases. V shed 4 bases and J 6 bases; nucleotides not matched to a gene: 10. From germline, CDR1 is MRHNA and CDR2 SNTAGT. The CDR3 runs 15 residues. The DNA for the CDR3 is TGTGCCAGCAGTGGGACAGGGAAGTCGGTCGATGGCTACACCTTC. Protein: CASSGTGKSVDGYTF.

J is TRBJ1-1 and V is TRBV19; 8 positions match TRBD1. V lost 5 bases, J lost 1 base, and 6 bases stayed unmatched. CDR1 LNHDA and CDR2 SQIVND come from the germline V gene (reference sequence). This CDR3 region has 15 residues. The CDR3 loop is CASSLTGTGNTEAFF. As DNA, the CDR3 is TGTGCCAGTAGTCTGACCGGGACAGGGAACACTGAAGCTTTCTTT.

The chain links TRBV5-1 to TRBJ2-7; no firm D call. This CDR3 is 12 amino acids long. Trimming cost V 4 bases and J 6 bases, with 11 bases left between them. Per germline, CDR1 SGHRS and CDR2 YFSETQ. The CDR3 DNA follows: TGCGCCAGCAGCCCCGGGTCCCGCGAGCAGTACTTC. Its protein is CASSPGSREQYF.